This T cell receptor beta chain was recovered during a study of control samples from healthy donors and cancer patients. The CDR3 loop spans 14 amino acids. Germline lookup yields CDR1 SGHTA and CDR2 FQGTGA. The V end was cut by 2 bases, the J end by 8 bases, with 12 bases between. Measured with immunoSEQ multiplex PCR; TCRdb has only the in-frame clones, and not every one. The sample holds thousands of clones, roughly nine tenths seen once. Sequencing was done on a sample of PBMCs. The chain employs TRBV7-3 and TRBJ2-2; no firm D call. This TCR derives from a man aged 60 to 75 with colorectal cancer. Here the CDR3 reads CASSLGSPTGELFF. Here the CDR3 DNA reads TGTGCCAGCAGCTTAGGATCGCCTACAGGGGAGCTGTTTTTT.